This entry is about one T cell receptor beta chain. Its antigen is undetermined. Stated treatment: approximately nine-day PBMC culture with coronavirus spike peptide pools or control peptides (ViraFEST assay). CD4+ T cells that came from the unexposed donor were collected before the COVID-19 pandemic (2011-2018). It was after 10 to 11 days of culture that CD4+ T cells were isolated by negative selection. The CDR3 covers 16 residues. Looked up from germline, CDR1 is SGHTA and CDR2 is FQGNSA. V was shortened by 5 bases and J by 9 bases, with 20 bases between the two germline ends. The data were obtained in a study of vaccination and CD4 T cells after COVID-19. Study in general: There were six male and four female convalescents, and two of them were Hispanic. Study findings and constraints: SARS-CoV-2-reactive clonotypes showed a nonsignificant median rise from about 20 to 38. The analysis of convalescent patients involved relatively few individuals and lacked early post-infection timepoints.

Researchers used the Oncomine TCR Beta short-read assay to sequence DNA from cultured CD4+ T cells. TCRdb re-derived calls from the PCR reads in MiXCR, one entry per CDR3 protein. The repertoire includes fewer than 3,500 distinct CDR3 sequences, about 39% of them detected once, and around 69% sits in the top ten. The chain is built from TRBV7-2 and TRBJ1-6; possible D gene TRBD1, 6 bases. The TCR comes from a human donor in good health. The sample consisted of CD4+ T cells from blood, cultured in vitro. DNA for the CDR3: TGTGCCAGCAGCATTCAGGTTGGGACAATAGGTTCACCCCTCCACTTT. Translated, it gives CASSIQVGTIGSPLHF.